In this sample, the clone carrying this T cell receptor (beta chain) turned up many times. What it recognizes is unknown. This entry comes from a study of beta chain features in type 1 diabetes. On the study more broadly: Investigators examined roughly 99,000,000 sorted cells across all samples. General study results and limits: Equally in patients and controls, shorter templates might have been favored by PCR.

The authors reverse transcribed all of the isolated RNA, so sequencing captured expressed TCRB transcripts. The assay was immunoSEQ multiplex PCR, and TCRdb's table has in-frame clones only and misses some. The table lists around 290,000 clones, 7.5% to 9.5% of them singletons. The ends were cut back, 5 bases at V and 6 bases at J, with 8 bases in the middle. CDR3 size: 11 residues. The V gene's germline CDR1 is ENHRY and CDR2 SYGVKD. The chain couples TRBV10-3 to TRBJ2-7, with D tentatively TRBD1 (5 bases). The receptor comes from a woman younger than 30 in good health. The sequenced material came from central memory CD4+ T cells from blood. The CDR3 DNA is TGTGCCATCAGTCAGGGCTCCGAGCAGTACTTC. Its translation is CAISQGSEQYF.